The present TCR beta chain was sequenced within a study of cytomegalovirus exposure and HLA in healthy donors (dated by TCRdb to the late 2010s). Notes on the research overall: According to an earlier analysis of 587 of the donors, about 179 million T cells yielded roughly 110 million unique TCR beta sequences and 276 Gb of sequence data. About 300 gigabases of sequencing data and around 80 million unique TCR sequences made up an early release that covered about 640 HLA-typed donors. Among the roughly 400 genotyped donors, under 90% belonged to the genetic ancestry cluster associated with self-reported Caucasian donors. The study aimed to test whether cataloging public T cell receptors could reveal signatures of past pathogen exposure. The T cell repertoires of 666 subjects were profiled by immunosequencing and related to cytomegalovirus serostatus. Along with the approximately 700-subject first cohort, a separate validation cohort of around 110 different subjects was used. High-throughput TCR immunosequencing, statistical association of individual TCRs with disease status, and machine learning were combined to predict cytomegalovirus infection status. To study patterns of TCR occurrence, a later analysis re-analyzed previously published TCR beta repertoires from around 670 donors and added high-resolution HLA genotyping. Rather than using new phenotypic data, the later analysis identified candidate immune exposures from TCR beta sequences and from how often those sequences occurred across donors. An earlier analysis of nearly 600 of the donors applied high-throughput TCR beta sequencing to assess whether each TCR beta V gene segment acted as functional or pseudogenic. Donor age, sex, ethnicity and CMV serostatus were compiled alongside the repertoire data. A later genetic analysis used genome-wide SNP genotypes for about 65% of the 666 donors, treating that subset as a discovery cohort. Every discovery cohort repertoire had been produced on one sequencing platform. Both class I and class II loci were covered by HLA typing, at four-digit resolution. The number of donors typed differed by locus, with roughly 629-640 for A, B, C, DRB1 and DQB1, 522 for DQA1, about 610 for DPA1, and about 450 for DPB1. Roughly 5 DR-DQ haplotypes were handled as single units for association and clustering, since linkage in the cohort was strong. Among about 400 genotyped donors of the cohort, an average of roughly 230,000 unique TCR beta nucleotide sequences was sequenced per donor, of which about 19% were non-productive.

The cohort was made up of 500 to 800 healthy bone marrow donors. At the time of sampling, every cohort member was nominally healthy, though immune exposures that went unrecorded were likely present. The donor tested CMV seropositive, placing the donor among the 250 to 350 seropositive members of the cohort. Each donor provided a peripheral blood sample, and peripheral blood mononuclear cells were used for TCR beta sequencing. The Qiagen DNeasy Blood Extraction Kit was used to extract genomic DNA from the blood cell samples. The CDR3 covers 14 residues, taking in both the cysteine and the phenylalanine. Of all the DNA, just the CDR3 is kept, 42 bases in frame from base 1. The germline V and J ends show losses of 7 bases and 4 bases respectively, and no gene match explains 6 bases of the junction. CDR1 and CDR2 were assigned from the germline V gene as SGHAT and FQNNGV. With regard to this clone: What antigen it recognizes has not been identified. No base quality values were provided; no much bigger clone lies one nucleotide off.

The library came from the immunoSEQ multiplex PCR assay. For the multiplex PCR, a mixture combining 60 forward primers for TCR Vbeta segments and 13 reverse primers for TCR Jbeta segments was used. A multiplex PCR assay on genomic DNA amplified the CDR3 region of rearranged TCR beta genes. On the Illumina HiSeq System, the amplified TCR beta libraries were sequenced as 87-base-pair reads. The study's processing was this. Across the 500 to 700 repertoires, a later analysis counted some 81 million unique TCR beta chains, roughly 11 million of which were shared by at least two donors. Raw reads were error-corrected and collapsed into unique sequences by a nearest-neighbor algorithm in which closely related sequences were merged to remove PCR and sequencing errors. CDR3 sequences were aligned to IMGT reference sequences to assign V, D and J gene segments. For a sequence to be retained, a match of at least six nucleotides to both a V gene segment and a J gene segment was required. Rearrangements were called productive when the CDR3 lacked stop codons and stayed in frame with V and J; all others were non-productive. Following IMGT convention, CDR3 was defined as the stretch from the second conserved V-encoded cysteine to the conserved J-encoded phenylalanine. The earlier analysis of around 640 of the donors excluded sequences that lacked an unambiguous match to a single V gene segment. In an earlier analysis of about 590 of the donors, a V segment was called functional when productive rearrangements were above 56.7%, and segregating when the standard deviation between donors exceeded 5%. To diagnose cytomegalovirus status from the catalog of TCR beta chain sequences, a statistical classification framework was built. In a later analysis, V and J genes were assigned by comparing TCR nucleotide sequences against IMGT/GENE-DB human TR gene sequences. A later analysis assigned CDR3 sequences and most-parsimonious VDJ recombination scenarios with the TCRdist pipeline. In a later analysis, each TCR beta chain was defined by its CDR3 amino acid sequence together with its V-gene family, and reads without a unique V-gene family were excluded. A later analysis removed 592 highly shared, low-generation-probability nucleotide sequences to deal with suspected cross-contamination and a sequencing artifact. In a later analysis, a clonal expansion index was calculated for each public chain from normalized within-repertoire ranks of inferred template counts. Generation probabilities in a later analysis came from a VDJ recombination model fitted to out-of-frame rearrangements, and those results were checked against IGoR. In a later analysis, hypergeometric tests were used to score TCR-TCR, TCR-HLA and TCR-CMV co-occurrence, with a repertoire-size bias correction applied to TCR pairs. In a later analysis, false discovery rates were estimated by permuting HLA or CMV assignments 20 times. A later analysis grouped co-occurring TCRs with DBSCAN, adding TCRdist sequence similarity when clustering within HLA-allele-positive subsets. Repertoires with fewer than 30,000 or more than 120,000 public chains were left out of co-occurrence clustering, as were a handful of repertoires with anomalous nucleotide sharing. TCRdb mirrors the immuneACCESS table, restricted to in-frame sequences. Some clones are absent from its copies; in checked studies, under half trace to an unresolved V gene, and the reason for the others is unknown. V, J and clone size reflect that table, while D and trimming were determined from the DNA. The sample table shows around 150,000 clones, and roughly 70% are seen once. Around 7% of the sample lies in the top ten.

Study-wide conclusions, independent of this receptor: This cohort had only TCR beta chains sequenced, and the lack of alpha or paired-chain data limited which features could be detected. Linkage disequilibrium might explain the correlated functional status among segregating V segments, but an unknown experimental factor could not be excluded. Because HLA typing was unavailable for some donors at each locus, only the typed subset was used in association tests. A later analysis associated 16,951 TCR beta sequences with specific HLA alleles at a false discovery rate of 0.05. A further reported finding was that TCR beta sequences accurately predicted the HLA-A and HLA-B alleles for most subjects in the first cohort. In an earlier analysis of 587 of the donors, most TCR beta V segments appeared in productive rearrangements about 90% or about 30% of the time, broadly matching IMGT annotations. The study listed 150 to 200 TCR beta chains as associated with cytomegalovirus. Because the 87-base-pair reads could not distinguish some IMGT-functional V segments, including TRBV6-2 and TRBV6-3, those segments were excluded. In a later analysis, the rate of TCR association differed among HLA loci, with DRB1 alleles having the most associated TCRs and HLA-C alleles having the fewest. Sequencing depth was assumed to be roughly uniform across donors in the presence/absence analyses, though that assumption may not hold. Because counts were too low, about 15 rarely observed V segments, including chromosome 9 orphons, were left out of the earlier analysis of 500 to 750 of the donors. In a later analysis, most CMV-associated TCR beta chains were found to appear HLA-restricted, with HLA associations seemingly driven largely by CMV exposure. V-gene and J-gene trimming of TCR beta chains was associated with a missense DCLRE1C variant in a later genetic analysis, and the association was replicated in an independent cohort. A few of the identified cytomegalovirus-associated TCR beta chains were confirmed in vitro to be specific for cytomegalovirus antigens. Across donors, most TCR sequences were observed very rarely, whereas some public TCRs were present in many individuals. A later analysis found that HLA-associated TCR beta chains were more clonally expanded and had lower generation probabilities than equally common non-associated chains. CMV serostatus was the only immune exposure information available for the cohort. When HLA alleles, especially DR and DQ, strongly co-occurred, attributing TCR associations to individual alleles was difficult. Several of the top co-occurrence clusters appeared to be linked to parvovirus B19, influenza, CMV and Epstein-Barr virus, according to a later analysis. In both the original and validation cohorts, the classifier was reported to diagnose cytomegalovirus status with high specificity and sensitivity. A cluster of highly shared sequence variants was judged likely to represent a technical artifact of the sequencing pipeline. According to the authors, the approach could potentially be generalized to other disease states and immunological phenotypes. According to a later genetic analysis, donors in an Asian-associated ancestry cluster had fewer N-insertions in productive TCRs than the roughly 670-donor mean.

This TCR was recovered from a man between 35 and 55 years old in good health and CMV-seropositive. The specimen sequenced was PBMCs. The chain uses TRBV11-2 and TRBJ1-3; 8 central nucleotides agree with TRBD1. The CDR3 reads as follows: CASTFGQGGNTIYF. The base sequence is TGTGCCAGCACCTTCGGACAGGGAGGAAACACCATATATTTT.